This note documents a single T cell receptor beta chain sequence. What this receptor recognizes is not known. Base-call qualities are not available, and no considerably larger clone is one nucleotide away. The record originates from a study of siplizumab effects on memory and regulatory T cells (dated by TCRdb to the late 2010s). Describing the broader study: The effect of the anti-CD2 antibody siplizumab on alloreactive T-cell subsets was examined in allogeneic mixed lymphocyte reactions constructed from human PBMCs. Overall study results and their limits: Of the alloreactive CD4+ clones that could be mapped, the Treg-derived share averaged around 64% with siplizumab compared with 25% to 30% in control reactions. Greater diversity appeared to be present in unstimulated naive T cells than in memory T cells, and a substantial contribution to the alloresponse seemed to be made by naive cells. Roughly 80-95% of proliferating CD4+ or CD8+ clones could not be assigned a naive or memory phenotype. Siplizumab significantly lowered the cumulative frequency of alloreactive sequences that could be traced to unstimulated CD4+ memory T cells. Because sequences below about 10^-5 frequency were poorly captured, only a minor fraction of alloreactive clones could be mapped to unstimulated subsets. The suppressive function of proliferating Tregs from siplizumab cultures was not functionally confirmed.

The library came from the immunoSEQ multiplex PCR assay. Some 1.1 x 10^5 TCR templates per sample were assayed by the deep sequencing platform. Genomic DNA extracted from sorted T cells was the material used for TCRbeta CDR3 sequencing. As for the authors' bioinformatics: Clonal analysis of TCRbeta CDR3 data was done in the R programming language. Comparing unstimulated samples against CFSE-low samples taken after the reaction was how alloreactive CD4+ and CD8+ clones were defined. By matching sequences to the repertoires of sorted unstimulated Treg and non-Treg cells, each alloreactive CD4+ clone was assigned a regulatory or non-regulatory origin. TCRdb retrieved this table from immuneACCESS and kept in-frame rearrangements only. Not all clones are present; in checked studies, unresolved V genes account for under half, and no reason is known for the remainder. V, J and clone size are those of that table, while D and trimming were read from the DNA. The sample table contains around 110,000 clones; only one count was recorded for roughly 94% of them. The top ten hold around 1.7% of the sample.

The CDR3 has 16 amino acids, counting the end cysteine and phenylalanine. Only CDR3 DNA is held: 48 bases, read in frame from base 1. The trim is 6 bases for V and 2 bases for J, with a gap of 16 bases between the germline ends. Looking up the germline V gene yields CDR1 MDHEN and CDR2 SYDVKM. Sorted unstimulated T cells and proliferating T cells recovered from mixed lymphocyte reactions underwent TCRbeta CDR3 sequencing. Fresh whole blood from ten HLA-typed healthy donors was used as the source from which PBMCs were isolated. To map where alloreactive clones came from, unstimulated CD4+ non-regulatory T cells were FACS-sorted.

Sequencing was carried out using non-Treg CD4+ T cells sorted from blood. The intended sense of this specimen's cell subset or site label: FACS-sorted unstimulated CD4+ non-regulatory T cells. The chain links TRBV28 with TRBJ1-4, with TRBD1 as a weak D call on 5 bases. This TCR derives from a human donor in good health. The CDR3 loop reads CASSRPIGGTNEKLFF. The DNA is TGTGCCAGCAGCCGTCCAATCGGGGGTACTAATGAAAAACTGTTTTTT.